This T cell receptor (beta chain) was identified during a study of response to subunit inactivated influenza vaccine. About this clonotype itself: Antigen: not known.

TCRdb passed the RT-PCR reads through MiXCR, listing each CDR3 protein once. Of roughly 710,000 distinct CDR3 sequences in the sample, 13% to 15% are singletons; the top ten hold approximately 7.6%. V trimming: 4 bases; J trimming: 0 bases; junction bases outside the gene matches: 9. The CDR3 sequence is 16 residues long. Germline V gene lookup returns CDR1 SEHNR and CDR2 FQNEAQ (reference sequence). Study-level findings and limits: Few additional T cells are recruited per seasonal influenza vaccination, authors suggested.

This material consisted of PBMCs from blood, taken around 14 days before vaccination. This sequence joins TRBV7-9 and TRBJ2-7; 7 nucleotides line up with TRBD2. This TCR was recovered from a man aged 50 or older who received an inactivated influenza vaccine. The CDR3: CASSSLADISSYEQYF. The DNA for the CDR3 is TGTGCCAGCAGCTCGCTAGCGGACATTAGCTCCTACGAGCAGTACTTC.